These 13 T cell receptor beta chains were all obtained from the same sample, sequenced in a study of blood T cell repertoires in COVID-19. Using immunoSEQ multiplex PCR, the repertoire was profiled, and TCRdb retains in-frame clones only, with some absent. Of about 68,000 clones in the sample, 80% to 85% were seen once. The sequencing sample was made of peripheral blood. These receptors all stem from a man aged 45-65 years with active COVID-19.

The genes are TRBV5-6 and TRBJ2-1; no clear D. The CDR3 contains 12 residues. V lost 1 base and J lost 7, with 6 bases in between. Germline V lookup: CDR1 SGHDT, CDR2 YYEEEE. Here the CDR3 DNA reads TGTGCCAGCAGCTTGACAGCAAATGAGCAGTTCTTC. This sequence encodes CASSLTANEQFF.

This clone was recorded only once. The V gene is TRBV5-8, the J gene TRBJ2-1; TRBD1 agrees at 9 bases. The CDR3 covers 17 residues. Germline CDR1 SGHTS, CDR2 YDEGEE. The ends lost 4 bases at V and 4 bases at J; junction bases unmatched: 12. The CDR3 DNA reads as TGTGCCAGCAGCAGCGGTCGTGGGACAGGGCTTTACAATGAGCAGTTCTTC. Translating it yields CASSSGRGTGLYNEQFF. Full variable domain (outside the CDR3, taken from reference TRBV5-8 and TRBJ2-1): EAGVTQSPTHLIKTRGQQATLRCSPISGHTSVYWYQQALGLGLQFLLWYDEGEERNRGNFPPRFSGRQFPNYSSELNVNALELEDSALYLCASSSGRGTGLYNEQFFGPGTRLTVL.

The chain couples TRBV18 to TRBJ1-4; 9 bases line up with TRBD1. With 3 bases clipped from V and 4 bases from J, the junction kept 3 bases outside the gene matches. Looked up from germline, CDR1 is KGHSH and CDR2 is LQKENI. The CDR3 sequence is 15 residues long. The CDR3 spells CASSPGQGNNEKLFF. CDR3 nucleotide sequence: TGTGCCAGCTCACCCGGACAGGGGAATAATGAAAAACTGTTTTTT.

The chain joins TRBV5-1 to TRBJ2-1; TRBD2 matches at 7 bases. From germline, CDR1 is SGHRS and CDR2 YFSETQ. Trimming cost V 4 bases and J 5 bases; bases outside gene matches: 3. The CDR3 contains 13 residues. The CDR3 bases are TGCGCCAGCAGCCCTAGCGGAAACAATGAGCAGTTCTTC. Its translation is CASSPSGNNEQFF.

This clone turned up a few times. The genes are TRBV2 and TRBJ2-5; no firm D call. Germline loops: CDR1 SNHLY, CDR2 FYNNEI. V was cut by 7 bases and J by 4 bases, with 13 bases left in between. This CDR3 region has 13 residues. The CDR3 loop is CASKARRGETQYF. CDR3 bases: TGTGCCAGCAAAGCACGGAGAGGAGAGACCCAGTACTTC.

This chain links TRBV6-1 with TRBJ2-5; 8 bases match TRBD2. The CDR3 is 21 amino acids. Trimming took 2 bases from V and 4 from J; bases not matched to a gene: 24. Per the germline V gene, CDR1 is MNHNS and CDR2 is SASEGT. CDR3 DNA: TGTGCCAGCAGTGAAAAGGGACTGATCAATCATAGCGGGGCAGCCCCAGAGACCCAGTACTTC. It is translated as CASSEKGLINHSGAAPETQYF.

The CDR3 DNA sequence: TGTGCCAGCAGCAGAGATTATGACAGGGGAGGAATCCATGAGCAGTTCTTC. This encodes CASSRDYDRGGIHEQFF. The chain recombines TRBV11-2 with TRBJ2-1; 8 bases map to TRBD1. V trimming: 5 bases; J trimming: 8 bases; junction bases outside the gene matches: 17. Germline CDR1 and CDR2: SGHAT and FQNNGV. The CDR3 is 17 amino acids.

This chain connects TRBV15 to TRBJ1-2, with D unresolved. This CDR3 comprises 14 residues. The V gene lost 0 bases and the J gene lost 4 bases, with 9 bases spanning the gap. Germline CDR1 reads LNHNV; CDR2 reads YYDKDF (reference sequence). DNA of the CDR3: TGTGCCACCAGCAGAGAGATAGGAGTCTATGGCTACACCTTC. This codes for CATSREIGVYGYTF.

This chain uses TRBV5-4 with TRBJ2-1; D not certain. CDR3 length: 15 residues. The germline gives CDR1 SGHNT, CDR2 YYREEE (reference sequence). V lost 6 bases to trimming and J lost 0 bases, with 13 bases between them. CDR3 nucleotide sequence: TGTGCCAGCACCTCGGAGTTCATCTCCTACAATGAGCAGTTCTTC. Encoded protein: CASTSEFISYNEQFF.

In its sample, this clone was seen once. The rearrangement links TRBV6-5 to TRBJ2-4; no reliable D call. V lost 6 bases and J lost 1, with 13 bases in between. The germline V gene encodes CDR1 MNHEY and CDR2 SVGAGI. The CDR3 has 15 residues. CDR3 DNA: TGTGCCAGCAGCCCACTCCAATCCGCCAAAAACATTCAGTACTTC. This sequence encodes CASSPLQSAKNIQYF.

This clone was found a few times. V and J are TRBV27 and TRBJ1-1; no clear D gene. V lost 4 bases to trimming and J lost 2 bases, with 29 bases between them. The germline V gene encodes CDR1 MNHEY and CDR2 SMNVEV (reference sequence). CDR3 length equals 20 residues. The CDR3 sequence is CASSSLLVRTSLGLNTEAFF. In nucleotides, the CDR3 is TGTGCCAGCAGTTCCCTACTGGTCCGCACGTCCCTGGGCCTTAACACTGAAGCTTTCTTT.

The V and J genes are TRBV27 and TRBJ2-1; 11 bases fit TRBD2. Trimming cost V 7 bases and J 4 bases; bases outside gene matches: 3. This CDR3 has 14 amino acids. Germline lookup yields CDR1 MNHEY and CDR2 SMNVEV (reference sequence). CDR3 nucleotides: TGTGCCAGCACCATAGCGGGGGGGTACAATGAGCAGTTCTTC. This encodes CASTIAGGYNEQFF.

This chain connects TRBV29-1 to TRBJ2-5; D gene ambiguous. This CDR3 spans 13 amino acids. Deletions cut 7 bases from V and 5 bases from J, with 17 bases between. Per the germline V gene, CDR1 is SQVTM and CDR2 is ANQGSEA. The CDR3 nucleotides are TGCAGCGCCCCCGGTTTAGCTTGGGAGACCCAGTACTTC. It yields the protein CSAPGLAWETQYF. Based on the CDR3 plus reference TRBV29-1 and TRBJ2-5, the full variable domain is SAVISQKPSRDICQRGTSLTIQCQVDSQVTMMFWYRQQPGQSLTLIATANQGSEATYESGFVIDKFPISRPNLTFSTLTVSNMSPEDSSIYLCSAPGLAWETQYFGPGTRLLVL.